This T cell receptor beta chain was retrieved from a study of vaccination and CD4 T cells after COVID-19. Study-level points and caveats: When vaccine-specific clones from convalescent patients were examined, 304 of 307 were spike mono-reactive.

Once obtained from cultured CD4+ T cells, the DNA was sequenced using the Oncomine TCR Beta short-read assay. TCRdb processed the PCR reads anew with MiXCR; each CDR3 protein has one entry. The sample has thousands of distinct CDR3 sequences, about three quarters seen once. Regarding treatment: approximately 9-day PBMC culture with coronavirus spike peptide pools or control peptides (ViraFEST assay). In regard to this clonotype: Its antigen is not known.

Trimming removed 8 bases at V and 0 bases at J, with 7 bases between. Germline V CDR1 and CDR2: SGHVS, FNYEAQ. The CDR3 is 13 amino acids. This TCR derives from a human donor who had recovered from COVID-19. This chain links TRBV7-6 with TRBJ2-2; D gene ambiguous. Material for sequencing was CD4+ T cells from blood, cultured in vitro. The CDR3 spells CASSSSNTGELFF. DNA for the CDR3: TGTGCCAGCTCATCATCGAACACCGGGGAGCTGTTTTTT.